The following is a T cell receptor beta chain sequence with its context. The repertoire was sequenced with immunoSEQ multiplex PCR; TCRdb's copy has only in-frame clones and lacks some. Seen here are 180,000 or so clones, roughly 89% observed once, and the top ten hold about 6.7%. The sample originates from a study of blood T cell repertoires in COVID-19. CDR3 length: 14 amino acids. Between the trimmed V and J ends, which lost 8 bases and 0 bases, there was a span of 14 bases. CDR1 WNHNN and CDR2 SYGVQD come from the germline V gene (reference sequence). The sequencing sample was made of peripheral blood. The receptor was derived from a man aged 40-49 years with acute or convalescent COVID-19. The chain employs TRBV10-1 and TRBJ2-7; the D gene is possibly TRBD2 (7 bases). CDR3 loop: CASRGGASSYEQYF. The CDR3 coding sequence is TGCGCCAGCCGAGGGGGGGCTAGCTCCTACGAGCAGTACTTC.